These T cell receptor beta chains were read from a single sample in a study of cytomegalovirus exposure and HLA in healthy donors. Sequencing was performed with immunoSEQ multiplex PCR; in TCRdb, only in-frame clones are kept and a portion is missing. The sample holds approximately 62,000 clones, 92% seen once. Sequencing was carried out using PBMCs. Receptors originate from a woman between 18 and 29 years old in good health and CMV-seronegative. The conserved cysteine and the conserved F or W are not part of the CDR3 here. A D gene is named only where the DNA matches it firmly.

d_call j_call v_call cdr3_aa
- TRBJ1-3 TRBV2 ASSDQGIGNTIY
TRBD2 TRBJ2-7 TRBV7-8 ASSSGLAGYEQY
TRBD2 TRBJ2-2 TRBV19 ASSGTGTSVKIGELF
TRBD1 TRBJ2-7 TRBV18 ASSRDSNSYEQY
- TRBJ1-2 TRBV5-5 ASSLDPAGRGPNYGYT
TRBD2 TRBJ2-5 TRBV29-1 SGSGGFETQY
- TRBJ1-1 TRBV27 ASSPFRGTAEAF
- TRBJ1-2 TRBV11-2 ASSHSGQLSYGYT
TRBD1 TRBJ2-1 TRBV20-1 SASGTVEQF
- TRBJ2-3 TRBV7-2 ASSLQGGTQY
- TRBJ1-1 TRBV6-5 ASSSTFRGTEAF
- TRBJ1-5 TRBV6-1 ASMWGRGNQPQH
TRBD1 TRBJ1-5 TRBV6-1 ASSGQDRSNQPQH
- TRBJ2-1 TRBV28 ASSLTGRGRENEQF
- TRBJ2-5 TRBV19 ASIQVQETQY
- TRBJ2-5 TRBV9 ASSPLRGRGETQY
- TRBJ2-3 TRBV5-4 ASSLLGQGLDTQY
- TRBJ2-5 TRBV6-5 ASRHQRETQY
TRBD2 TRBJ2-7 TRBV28 ASAIQAGGSYEQY
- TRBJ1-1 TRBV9 ASSVGQVIMNTEAF
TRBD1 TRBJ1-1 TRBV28 ASSSGGQGSTEAF
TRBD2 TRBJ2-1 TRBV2 ASSEGFTSGRGRF
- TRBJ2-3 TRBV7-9 ASSLTRDTQY
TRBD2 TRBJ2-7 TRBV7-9 ASSPDGREQY
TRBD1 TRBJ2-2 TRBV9 ASSVVPHRGGNTGELF
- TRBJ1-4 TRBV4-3 ASSQEARQINEKLF
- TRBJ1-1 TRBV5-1 ASSTVTDPNTEAF
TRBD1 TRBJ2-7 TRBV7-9 ASSQPGTVYEQY
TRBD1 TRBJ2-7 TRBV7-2 ASSYRTGRNEQY
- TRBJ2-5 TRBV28 ASRLTGYQETQY
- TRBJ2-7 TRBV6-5 ASSYSRSYSSYEQY
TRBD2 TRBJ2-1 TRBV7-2 ASSPPLGTSAGGEF
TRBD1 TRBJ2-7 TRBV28 ATRTGSYEQY
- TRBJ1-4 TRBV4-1 ASSQTPPGTYHPSTNEKLF
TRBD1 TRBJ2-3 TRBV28 ASSTRGQGLTDTQY
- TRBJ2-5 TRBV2 ASSWRREETQY
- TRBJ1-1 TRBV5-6 ASSLPGNTEAF
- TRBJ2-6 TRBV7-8 ASSSMSGANVLT
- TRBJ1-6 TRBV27 ASSQGTNSPLH
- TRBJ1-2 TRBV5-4 ASSHAGQNYGYT
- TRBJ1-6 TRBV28 ASHRANSPLH
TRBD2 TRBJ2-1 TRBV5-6 ASSLVTSGALYNEQF
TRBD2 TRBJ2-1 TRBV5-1 ASSLWLAGYNEQF
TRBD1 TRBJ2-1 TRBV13 ASRNDRADEQF
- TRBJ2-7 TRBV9 ASSVGGHSYEQY
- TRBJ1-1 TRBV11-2 ASSLVGGGGTEAF
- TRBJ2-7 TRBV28 ASRIRDKPYEQY
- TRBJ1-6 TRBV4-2 ASSQNREHSPLH
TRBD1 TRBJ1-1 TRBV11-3 ASSTGQGATEAF
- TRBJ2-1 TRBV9 ASSARGYSYNEQF
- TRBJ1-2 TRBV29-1 SVDRQWLYGYT